These T cell receptor beta chains were read from a single sample in a study of T cells in Graves' hyperthyroidism and ophthalmopathy. TCRdb re-called the multiplex PCR reads with MiXCR, one entry per CDR3 protein. The sample yields under 450,000 distinct CDR3 sequences, roughly 13% seen once. The sequencing sample was made of blood. Receptor source: a man aged 30 to 45 with Graves' hyperthyroidism that later progressed to Graves' ophthalmopathy. The CDR3 runs from the conserved cysteine through the conserved F or W. The order of the fields is CDR3 protein, CDR3 length, V gene, J gene.

CATQSLGETQYF,12,TRBV10-3,TRBJ2-5
CASSSYREIYEQYF,14,TRBV11-2,TRBJ2-7
CASSLDKVGYEQYF,14,TRBV28,TRBJ2-7
CASSLNRGGLGETQYF,16,TRBV28,TRBJ2-5
CASSLAGQTNEKLFF,15,TRBV9,TRBJ1-4
CASSRDRVSNTIYF,14,TRBV7-8,TRBJ1-3
CAWSNPSGNTIYF,13,TRBV30,TRBJ1-3
CASSVRTKYGYTF,13,TRBV12-3/TRBV12-4,TRBJ1-2
CASSATGAGVDGYTF,15,TRBV9,TRBJ1-2
CASSEQGYQETQYF,14,TRBV5-6,TRBJ2-5
CASSHLAGGRKNIQYF,16,TRBV4-1,TRBJ2-4
CASSGWTGRTGELFF,15,TRBV5-5,TRBJ2-2
CASSLEAHLGDEKLFF,16,TRBV5-1,TRBJ1-4
CASSLDASGRTYNEQFF,17,TRBV11-2,TRBJ2-1
CASPDRRQDTQYF,13,TRBV2,TRBJ2-3
CATEMEGSITGELFF,15,TRBV15,TRBJ2-2
CASSAQGRTEAFF,13,TRBV12-3/TRBV12-4,TRBJ1-1
CATSDFGINEQFF,13,TRBV24-1,TRBJ2-1
CASSQEAKASYEQYF,15,TRBV3-1,TRBJ2-7
CASRGARKGYQPQHF,15,TRBV28,TRBJ1-5
CASSEGRHEQYF,12,TRBV2,TRBJ2-7
CASSQGPQTLYEQYF,15,TRBV3-1,TRBJ2-7
CASSRTSNTGELFF,14,TRBV12-3/TRBV12-4,TRBJ2-2
CAISESLAGSQYF,13,TRBV10-3,TRBJ2-5
CSAKDRGLREWSNQPQHF,18,TRBV20-1,TRBJ1-5
CASSYSPGPSGEQFF,15,TRBV6-2/TRBV6-3,TRBJ2-1
CASRPLFGTNSYEQYF,16,TRBV27,TRBJ2-7
CASSHPVGTPDNPNEKLFF,19,TRBV7-9,TRBJ1-4
CASSVGTSNEKLFF,14,TRBV9,TRBJ1-4
CASSLNFGGVQPQHF,15,TRBV7-2,TRBJ1-5
CASSYTLVNEQFF,13,TRBV6-2/TRBV6-3,TRBJ2-1
CASSFTSDSYYEKLFF,16,TRBV28,TRBJ1-4
CVSSLEQQANTEAFF,15,TRBV5-1,TRBJ1-1
CASTAEVASYNEQFF,15,TRBV19,TRBJ2-1
CASSLDAGAGANVLTF,16,TRBV5-1,TRBJ2-6
CASSSRGGNTGELFF,15,TRBV6-1,TRBJ2-2
CASSEYMNTEAFF,13,TRBV6-1,TRBJ1-1
CASSLAGTSGANVLTF,16,TRBV5-1,TRBJ2-6
CASSYSGVRADTQYF,15,TRBV6-2/TRBV6-3,TRBJ2-3
CSFTWLPSYNEQFF,14,TRBV29-1,TRBJ2-1
CASSQKIDSTYEQYF,15,TRBV4-3,TRBJ2-7
CASSERDRHGYTF,13,TRBV4-1,TRBJ1-2
CASSHGPLGTKDSYEQYF,18,TRBV4-1,TRBJ2-7
CASSLKARTDTQYF,14,TRBV7-8,TRBJ2-3
CATSRDGSSTDTQYF,15,TRBV15,TRBJ2-3
CAKSDRRDTEAFF,13,TRBV10-3,TRBJ1-1